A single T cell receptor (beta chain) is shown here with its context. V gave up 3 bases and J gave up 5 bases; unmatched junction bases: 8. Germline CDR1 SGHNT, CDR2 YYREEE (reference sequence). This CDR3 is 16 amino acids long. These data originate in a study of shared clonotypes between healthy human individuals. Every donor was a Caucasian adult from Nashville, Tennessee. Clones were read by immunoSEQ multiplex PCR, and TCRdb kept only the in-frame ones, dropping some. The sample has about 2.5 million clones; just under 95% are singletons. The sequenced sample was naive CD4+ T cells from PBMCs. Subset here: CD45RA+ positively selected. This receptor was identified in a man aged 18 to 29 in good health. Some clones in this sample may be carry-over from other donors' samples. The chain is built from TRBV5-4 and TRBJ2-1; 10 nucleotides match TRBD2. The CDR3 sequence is CASSSATSGINNEQFF. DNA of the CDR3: TGTGCCAGCAGCTCGGCTACTAGCGGGATCAACAATGAGCAGTTCTTC.